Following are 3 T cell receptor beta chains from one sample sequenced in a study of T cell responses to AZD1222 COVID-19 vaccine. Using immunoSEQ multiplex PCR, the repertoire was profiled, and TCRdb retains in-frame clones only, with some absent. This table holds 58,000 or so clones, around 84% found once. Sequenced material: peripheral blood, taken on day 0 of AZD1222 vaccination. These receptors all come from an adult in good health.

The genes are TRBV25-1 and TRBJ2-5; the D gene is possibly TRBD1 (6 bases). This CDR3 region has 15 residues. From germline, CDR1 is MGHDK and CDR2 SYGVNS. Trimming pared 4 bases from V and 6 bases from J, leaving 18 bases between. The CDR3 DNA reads TGTGCCAGCAGTGGGGACACCGAATTCGGGAAGACCCAGTACTTC. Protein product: CASSGDTEFGKTQYF.

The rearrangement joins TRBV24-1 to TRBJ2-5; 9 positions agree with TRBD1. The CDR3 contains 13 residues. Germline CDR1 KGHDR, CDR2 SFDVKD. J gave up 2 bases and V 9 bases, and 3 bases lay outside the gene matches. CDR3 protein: CATRGTGQETQYF. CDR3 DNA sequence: TGTGCCACCCGCGGGACAGGGCAAGAGACCCAGTACTTC.

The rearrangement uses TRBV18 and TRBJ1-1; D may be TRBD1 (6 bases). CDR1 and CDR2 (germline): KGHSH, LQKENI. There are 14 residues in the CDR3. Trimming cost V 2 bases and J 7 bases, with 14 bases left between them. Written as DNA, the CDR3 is TGTGCCAGCTCACCATCGACAGGAGACATTGAAGCTTTCTTT. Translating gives CASSPSTGDIEAFF. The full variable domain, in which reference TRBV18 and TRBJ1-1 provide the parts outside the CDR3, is NAGVMQNPRHLVRRRGQEARLRCSPMKGHSHVYWYRQLPEEGLKFMVYLQKENIIDESGMPKERFSAEFPKEGPSILRIQQVVRGDSAAYFCASSPSTGDIEAFFGQGTRLTVV.